This entry lists 11 T cell receptor beta chains sequenced from one sample in a study of blood T cell repertoires in COVID-19. Some clones are missing from TCRdb's copy, which holds only in-frame ones; the method was immunoSEQ multiplex PCR. The data show approximately 150,000 clones, with about 91% seen just once and around 26% held by the top ten. The sequenced sample consisted of peripheral blood. These receptors were collected from a human donor in a cohort sampled during active COVID-19.

As DNA, the CDR3 is TGTGCCAGCAGGGGGAGGGGGGAAGAGACCCAGTACTTC. Residues: CASRGRGEETQYF. This sequence joins TRBV7-9 and TRBJ2-5, with D tentatively TRBD2 (7 bases). The germline gives CDR1 SEHNR, CDR2 FQNEAQ (reference sequence). The length of the CDR3 is 13 residues. V dropped 6 bases and J dropped 3 bases, with 11 bases sitting between them.

The rearrangement links TRBV5-6 to TRBJ2-1; 7 bases are a match to TRBD1. Losses at the gene ends were 4 bases for V and 5 bases for J; bases not matched to a gene: 9. Germline lookup yields CDR1 SGHDT and CDR2 YYEEEE. The CDR3 contains 15 residues. The CDR3 DNA is TGTGCCAGCAGCCCAGCCCCGACAGGGAACAATGAGCAGTTCTTC. Its protein is CASSPAPTGNNEQFF. The full variable domain, with the rest looked up from reference TRBV5-6 and TRBJ2-1, is DAGVTQSPTHLIKTRGQQVTLRCSPKSGHDTVSWYQQALGQGPQFIFQYYEEEERQRGNFPDRFSGHQFPNYSSELNVNALLLGDSALYLCASSPAPTGNNEQFFGPGTRLTVL.

V and J are TRBV19 and TRBJ1-1, with 8 bases matching TRBD1. From germline, CDR1 is LNHDA and CDR2 SQIVND (reference sequence). Trimming at V came to 3 bases and at J to 2 bases, leaving 5 bases not matched to a gene. The CDR3 runs to 15 residues. The CDR3 nucleotides are TGTGCCAGTAGTATGCGGACAGGGCCTAACACTGAAGCTTTCTTT. Protein: CASSMRTGPNTEAFF. Using reference TRBV19 and TRBJ1-1 for the parts outside the CDR3, the full variable domain is DGGITQSPKYLFRKEGQNVTLSCEQNLNHDAMYWYRQDPGQGLRLIYYSQIVNDFQKGDIAEGYSVSREKKESFPLTVTSAQKNPTAFYLCASSMRTGPNTEAFFGQGTRLTVV.

This chain uses TRBV7-2 with TRBJ1-5; no reliable D call. V lost 2 bases and J 6 bases, leaving 5 bases between the germline ends. Germline V gene sequence: CDR1 SGHTA, CDR2 FQGNSA. The CDR3 covers 12 residues. CDR3 protein: CASSLNGQPQHF. The CDR3, as DNA: TGTGCCAGCAGCTTAAACGGTCAGCCCCAGCATTTT.

The chain couples TRBV24-1 to TRBJ2-3, with 8 bases that match TRBD1. The CDR3 is made up of 12 amino acids. Germline V gene sequence: CDR1 KGHDR, CDR2 SFDVKD. Germline trimming cut 7 bases from V and 4 bases from J; bases unmatched to any gene: 0. CDR3 sequence (DNA): TGTGCCACCAGCAGGGGGCCAGATACGCAGTATTTT. Its translation: CATSRGPDTQYF.

The chain employs TRBV7-9 and TRBJ1-2; D is unresolved. In germline, CDR1 is SEHNR, CDR2 FQNEAQ (reference sequence). The CDR3 is made up of 13 amino acids. V lost 4 bases to trimming and J lost 0 bases, with 6 bases between them. The CDR3 sequence: CASSSQANYGYTF. DNA of the CDR3: TGTGCCAGCAGCTCTCAGGCTAACTATGGCTACACCTTC.

This chain uses TRBV9 with TRBJ1-1; 8 bases map to TRBD1. Germline V gene data show CDR1 as SGDLS and CDR2 as YYNGEE. This CDR3 has 14 residues. The V gene end was trimmed by 1 base and the J gene end by 3 bases; junction bases not matched to a gene: 2. The CDR3 bases are TGTGCCAGCAGCGTAACACAGGGGGACACTGAAGCTTTCTTT. It is translated as CASSVTQGDTEAFF.

V usage is TRBV29-1 and J usage is TRBJ1-1, with D unclear. Germline loops: CDR1 SQVTM, CDR2 ANQGSEA. Trimming pared 7 bases from V and 0 bases from J, leaving 12 bases between. The CDR3 extends over 13 amino acids. CDR3: CSAAARVNTEAFF. The CDR3, as DNA: TGCAGCGCCGCCGCCCGGGTGAACACTGAAGCTTTCTTT.

V is TRBV4-1 and J is TRBJ2-1; 7 positions agree with TRBD2. Germline V gives CDR1 MGHRA, CDR2 YSYEKL. After removal of 1 base from V and 1 base from J, the junction contained 7 bases not matched to a gene. CDR3 length: 17 residues. CDR3 DNA: TGCGCCAGCAGCCAAGCCAGCCTAGCGGTATCCTACAATGAGCAGTTCTTC. It translates to CASSQASLAVSYNEQFF.

There are a few counts of this clone. The V and J genes are TRBV4-1 and TRBJ1-5; possible D gene TRBD1, 5 bases. There are 17 residues in the CDR3. V lost 4 bases to trimming and J lost 5 bases, with 21 bases between them. Germline-derived CDR1 and CDR2 are MGHRA and YSYEKL. This CDR3 reads CASSPNFGGPADQPQHF. In DNA form, the CDR3 reads TGCGCCAGCAGCCCTAACTTCGGGGGTCCCGCCGATCAGCCCCAGCATTTT.

In DNA, the CDR3 is TGTGCCAGCACCTCGACAGGGACTTCGCAGCAGTACTTC. Amino acid sequence: CASTSTGTSQQYF. The gene calls are TRBV25-1 and TRBJ2-7; tentatively, D is TRBD1 (7 bases). The CDR3 consists of 13 residues. Between the trimmed V and J ends, which lost 7 bases and 8 bases, there was a span of 18 bases. Germline V CDR1 and CDR2: MGHDK, SYGVNS.